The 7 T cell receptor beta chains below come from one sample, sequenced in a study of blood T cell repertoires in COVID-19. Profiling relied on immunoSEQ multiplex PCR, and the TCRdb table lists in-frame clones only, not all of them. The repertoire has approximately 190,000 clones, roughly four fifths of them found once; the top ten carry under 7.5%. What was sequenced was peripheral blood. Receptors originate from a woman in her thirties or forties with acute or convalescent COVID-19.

The CDR3 nucleotides are TGTGCCAGCAGCTTAGTCGCAGGGCCTCAGCCCCAGCATTTT. Encoded protein: CASSLVAGPQPQHF. The gene calls are TRBV11-2 and TRBJ1-5, with D possibly matching TRBD1 (5 bases). The CDR3 is made up of 14 amino acids. The germline V and J ends were trimmed by 1 base and 6 bases, with 10 bases remaining between them. Per germline, CDR1 SGHAT and CDR2 FQNNGV.

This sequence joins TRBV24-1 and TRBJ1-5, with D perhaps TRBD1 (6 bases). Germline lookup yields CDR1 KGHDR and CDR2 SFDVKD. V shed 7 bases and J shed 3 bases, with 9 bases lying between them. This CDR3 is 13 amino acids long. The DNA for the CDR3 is TGTGCCACCAGAGCAGGGGCCAATCAGCCCCAGCATTTT. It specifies CATRAGANQPQHF.

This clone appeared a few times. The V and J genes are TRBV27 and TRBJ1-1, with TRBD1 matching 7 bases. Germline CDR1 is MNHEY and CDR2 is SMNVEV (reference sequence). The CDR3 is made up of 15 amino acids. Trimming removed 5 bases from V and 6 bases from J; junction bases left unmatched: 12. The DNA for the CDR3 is TGTGCCAGCAGTCGCGAGACAGGGTCGAGGGCTGAAGCTTTCTTT. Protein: CASSRETGSRAEAFF.

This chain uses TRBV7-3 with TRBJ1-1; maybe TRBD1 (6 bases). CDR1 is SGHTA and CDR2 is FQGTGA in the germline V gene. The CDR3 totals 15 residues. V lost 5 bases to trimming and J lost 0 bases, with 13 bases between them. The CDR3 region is CASSRVGGMNTEAFF. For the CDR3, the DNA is TGTGCCAGCAGCCGAGTTGGGGGCATGAACACTGAAGCTTTCTTT.

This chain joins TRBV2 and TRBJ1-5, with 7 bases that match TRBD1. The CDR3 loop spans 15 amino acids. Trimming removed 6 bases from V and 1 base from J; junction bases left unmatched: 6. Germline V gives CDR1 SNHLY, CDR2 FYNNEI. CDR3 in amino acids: CASRATGASNQPQHF. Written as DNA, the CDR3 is TGTGCCAGCAGGGCTACAGGGGCCAGCAATCAGCCCCAGCATTTT.

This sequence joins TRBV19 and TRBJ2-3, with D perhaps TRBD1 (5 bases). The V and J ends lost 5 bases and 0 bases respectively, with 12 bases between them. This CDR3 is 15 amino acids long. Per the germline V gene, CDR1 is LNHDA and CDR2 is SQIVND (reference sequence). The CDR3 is CASSETVTSTDTQYF. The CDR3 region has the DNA TGTGCCAGTAGTGAGACAGTTACTAGCACAGATACGCAGTATTTT.

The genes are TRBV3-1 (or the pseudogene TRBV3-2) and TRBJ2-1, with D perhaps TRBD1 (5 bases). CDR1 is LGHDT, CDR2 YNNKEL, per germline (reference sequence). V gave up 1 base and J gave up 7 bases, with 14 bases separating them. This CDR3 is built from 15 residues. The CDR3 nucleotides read TGTGCCAGCAGCCAAGGGGGCACCTACAGAAATGAGCAGTTCTTC. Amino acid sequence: CASSQGGTYRNEQFF.